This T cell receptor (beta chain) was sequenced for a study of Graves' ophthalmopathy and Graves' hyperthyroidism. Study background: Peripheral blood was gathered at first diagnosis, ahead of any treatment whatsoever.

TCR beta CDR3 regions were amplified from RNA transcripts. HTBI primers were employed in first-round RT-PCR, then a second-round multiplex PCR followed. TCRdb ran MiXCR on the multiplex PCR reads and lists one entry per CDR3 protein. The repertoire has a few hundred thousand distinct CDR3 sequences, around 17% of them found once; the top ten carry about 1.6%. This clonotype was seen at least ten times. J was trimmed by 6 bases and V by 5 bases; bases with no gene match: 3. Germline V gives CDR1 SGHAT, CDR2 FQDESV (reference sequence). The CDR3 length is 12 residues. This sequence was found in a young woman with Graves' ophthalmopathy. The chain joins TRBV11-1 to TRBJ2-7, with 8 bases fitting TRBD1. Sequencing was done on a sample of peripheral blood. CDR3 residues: CASSPGTGEQYF. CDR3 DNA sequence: TGTGCCAGCAGCCCCGGGACAGGCGAGCAGTACTTC.